Below are 21 T cell receptor beta chains sequenced from a single sample in a study of T cell repertoires in cytomegalovirus infection. TCRdb fed the reads into MiXCR, producing one record per CDR3 protein. The top ten clones hold approximately 79% of a sample with 68,000 or so distinct CDR3 sequences, approximately 24% of them seen once. The antigens these receptors bind are not known. Material: PBMCs, sequenced either directly or after in vitro stimulation (not recorded which). These receptors were collected from a human donor in good health (CMV status not recorded). Some clones in this sample may be carry-over from other donors' samples.

V gene TRBV28 combines with J gene TRBJ2-2; TRBD2 is a possible D gene (6 bases). In germline, CDR1 is MDHEN, CDR2 SYDVKM. Trimming shortened V by 3 bases and J by 4 bases, and 9 bases separated the two germline ends. This CDR3 is 14 amino acids long. The chain's CDR3 is CASSFTSSTGELFF. The CDR3, as DNA: TGTGCCAGCAGTTTCACTAGCAGCACCGGGGAGCTGTTTTTT. The variable domain in full, completed from reference TRBV28 and TRBJ2-2, reads DVKVTQSSRYLVKRTGEKVFLECVQDMDHENMFWYRQDPGLGLRLIYFSYDVKMKEKGDIPEGYSVSREKKERFSLILESASTNQTSMYLCASSFTSSTGELFFGEGSRLTVL.

This clonotype was picked up a small number of times. The V gene is TRBV4-1, the J gene TRBJ1-5; D is unresolved. V lost 2 bases and J 4 bases, leaving 6 bases between the germline ends. In germline, CDR1 is MGHRA, CDR2 YSYEKL. There are 13 residues in the CDR3. The CDR3 sequence is CASSQYLNQPQHF. CDR3 sequence (DNA): TGCGCCAGCAGCCAATATTTGAATCAGCCCCAGCATTTT.

This chain links TRBV29-1 with TRBJ2-6; D might be TRBD2 (6 bases). Germline V gene lookup returns CDR1 SQVTM and CDR2 ANQGSEA. V lost 4 bases and J 4 bases, leaving 14 bases between the germline ends. The CDR3 runs 15 residues. The CDR3 region has the DNA TGCAGCGTTGTAGTTCGGGAGCCCGGGGCCAACGTCCTGACTTTC. This gives the protein CSVVVREPGANVLTF. Full variable domain (missing parts from reference TRBV29-1 and TRBJ2-6): SAVISQKPSRDICQRGTSLTIQCQVDSQVTMMFWYRQQPGQSLTLIATANQGSEATYESGFVIDKFPISRPNLTFSTLTVSNMSPEDSSIYLCSVVVREPGANVLTFGAGSRLTVL.

The V call is TRBV4-1, the J call TRBJ2-3, with D unresolved. The CDR3 sequence is 17 residues long. Looked up from germline, CDR1 is MGHRA and CDR2 is YSYEKL. V was clipped by 0 bases and J by 3 bases, with 16 bases between them. The CDR3 DNA reads TGCGCCAGCAGCCAAGATCCTCTTCTGATGGGGACAGATACGCAGTATTTT. This encodes CASSQDPLLMGTDTQYF.

This clonotype is a singleton in its sample. This chain connects TRBV6-1 to TRBJ2-3; the D gene is possibly TRBD2 (5 bases). Deletions cut 3 bases from V and 8 bases from J, with 12 bases between. This CDR3 comprises 13 residues. Germline V gives CDR1 MNHNS, CDR2 SASEGT. CDR3 loop: CASSERVEGTQYF. CDR3 nucleotide sequence: TGTGCCAGCAGTGAGAGGGTGGAAGGTACGCAGTATTTT.

In its sample, this clonotype was seen a few times. The gene calls are TRBV12-5 and TRBJ1-1; no firm D call. V lost 7 bases and J lost 4, with 13 bases in between. The CDR3 contains 13 residues. Germline CDR1 LGHNT, CDR2 FRNRAP. The CDR3 DNA reads as TGTGCTAGTGCAAAATCCCCGCGCACTGAAGCTTTCTTT. Translation: CASAKSPRTEAFF.

This clonotype was picked up a small number of times. The chain recombines TRBV5-1 with TRBJ2-1; D is unresolved. CDR1 SGHRS and CDR2 YFSETQ come from the germline V gene. The CDR3 totals 14 residues. Trimming took 7 bases from V and 1 from J, leaving 12 bases between them. CDR3 nucleotides: TGCGCCAGCTGCGCGATCGGTTCCTACAATGAGCAGTTCTTC. Translation gives CASCAIGSYNEQFF.

This clonotype was observed a handful of times. The V and J genes are TRBV6-2 or TRBV6-3 and TRBJ2-3, with a tentative D call TRBD2 (5 bases). The CDR3 has 15 amino acids. The V end was cut by 2 bases, the J end by 3 bases, with 12 bases between. CDR1 MNHEY and CDR2 SVGEGT come from the germline V gene. DNA of the CDR3: TGTGCCAGCAGTTACGGGAGCTCTTTTACAGATACGCAGTATTTT. Its translation: CASSYGSSFTDTQYF.

This clonotype was seen a few times. The chain links TRBV28 to TRBJ2-5, with TRBD2 identical over 7 bases. Germline V gene data show CDR1 as MDHEN and CDR2 as SYDVKM. The CDR3 has 12 amino acids. V gave up 6 bases and J gave up 4 bases; unmatched junction bases: 2. The CDR3 region has the DNA TGTGCCAGCAGCGGGGGGTTAGAGACCCAGTACTTC. Translated, it gives CASSGGLETQYF. The full variable domain, rest sourced from reference TRBV28 and TRBJ2-5, is DVKVTQSSRYLVKRTGEKVFLECVQDMDHENMFWYRQDPGLGLRLIYFSYDVKMKEKGDIPEGYSVSREKKERFSLILESASTNQTSMYLCASSGGLETQYFGPGTRLLVL.

This clonotype was observed at least ten times. V usage is TRBV12-3 or TRBV12-4 and J usage is TRBJ2-3; D remains unclear. With 6 bases removed from V and 0 bases from J, the gap between germline ends came to 4 bases. The CDR3 has 12 residues. CDR3 protein: CASSFSTDTQYF. CDR3 nucleotide sequence: TGTGCCAGCAGCTTTAGCACAGATACGCAGTATTTT.

This clonotype occurred a few times. The CDR3 bases are TGTGCCAGCAGGGGGGGGTCTGAAGCTTTCTTT. Translating it yields CASRGGSEAFF. The rearrangement uses TRBV7-9 and TRBJ1-1, with a possible D match to TRBD1 (5 bases). The CDR3 is made up of 11 amino acids. CDR1 is SEHNR, CDR2 FQNEAQ, per germline (reference sequence). The germline V and J ends were trimmed by 6 bases and 6 bases, with 8 bases remaining between them.

This clonotype has ten or more counts. The chain uses TRBV7-2 and TRBJ1-1; 7 nucleotides line up with TRBD1. The J segment lost 5 bases and the V segment lost 2 bases, leaving 11 bases of the junction unmatched. This CDR3 spans 16 amino acids. The germline V gene encodes CDR1 SGHTA and CDR2 FQGNSA. The CDR3, as DNA: TGTGCCAGCAGCTTACAGTCAGGGGGGGGGAGAACTGAAGCTTTCTTT. This translates into CASSLQSGGGRTEAFF.

This clonotype was detected only a few times. The chain is built from TRBV7-2 and TRBJ2-3; 8 nucleotides agree with TRBD2. V dropped 0 bases and J dropped 6; count of bases not matched to a gene: 5. The germline V gene encodes CDR1 SGHTA and CDR2 FQGNSA. The CDR3 loop spans 15 amino acids. CDR3 nucleotides: TGTGCCAGCAGCTTAGCCAGCGGGAGAGGTGATACGCAGTATTTT. Translating gives CASSLASGRGDTQYF.

This rearrangement joins TRBV27 to TRBJ1-6; 8 nucleotides align to TRBD1. CDR3 length equals 14 residues. J gave up 7 bases and V 5 bases, and 4 bases lay outside the gene matches. CDR1 and CDR2 from the germline V gene are MNHEY and SMNVEV (reference sequence). This CDR3 is CASSAGDRNSPLHF. The CDR3 DNA reads TGTGCCAGCAGTGCCGGGGACAGGAATTCACCCCTCCACTTT.

This clonotype occurred a few times. The chain links TRBV30 to TRBJ2-7; 8 positions agree with TRBD1. V gave up 0 bases and J gave up 5 bases; unmatched junction bases: 3. CDR1 is GTSNPN, CDR2 SVGIG, per germline (reference sequence). This CDR3 is built from 13 residues. CDR3 DNA sequence: TGTGCCTGGAGTGTACAGGGGGGACACGAGCAGTACGTC. Its translation is CAWSVQGGHEQYV.

CDR3 nucleotide sequence: TGCAGTGTTTCAGACCCCTCTAGCACAGATACGCAGTATTTT. This gives the protein CSVSDPSSTDTQYF. This chain links TRBV20-1 with TRBJ2-3; D is unclear. The germline V gene encodes CDR1 DFQATT and CDR2 SNEGSKA (reference sequence). CDR3 size: 14 residues. Trimming shortened V by 7 bases and J by 0 bases, and 14 bases separated the two germline ends.

This clonotype has a handful of counts. The rearrangement joins TRBV27 to TRBJ2-3; D unclear. V was pared by 3 bases and J by 0 bases, with 7 bases between. CDR1 and CDR2 (germline): MNHEY, SMNVEV (reference sequence). The CDR3 totals 14 residues. The CDR3 loop is CASSLLSSTDTQYF. The CDR3 DNA follows: TGTGCCAGCAGTTTGCTCTCCAGCACAGATACGCAGTATTTT.

The V gene is TRBV6-1, the J gene TRBJ2-7; D possibly corresponds to TRBD2 (5 bases). Germline lookup yields CDR1 MNHNS and CDR2 SASEGT. V gave up 2 bases and J gave up 7 bases, with 18 bases separating them. This CDR3 is 15 amino acids long. The CDR3 loop reads CASSELGVTAGEQYV. As DNA, the CDR3 is TGTGCCAGCAGTGAATTGGGAGTAACAGCTGGAGAGCAGTACGTC.

This chain connects TRBV25-1 to TRBJ2-1; maybe TRBD1 (6 bases). The CDR3 consists of 16 residues. Trimming left V 3 bases short and J 0 bases short, with 12 bases between. CDR1 MGHDK and CDR2 SYGVNS come from the germline V gene. The CDR3 DNA follows: TGTGCCAGCAGTGACCGGGGACACCTCTCCTACAATGAGCAGTTCTTC. Translation gives CASSDRGHLSYNEQFF.

The genes are TRBV7-6 and TRBJ2-7; possibly TRBD1 for D (5 bases). The CDR3 sequence is 15 residues long. V lost 1 base and J 0 bases, leaving 10 bases between the germline ends. Germline values: CDR1 SGHVS, CDR2 FNYEAQ. The CDR3 loop is CASSLEGAPSYEQYV. The DNA of the CDR3 is TGTGCCAGCAGCTTAGAAGGGGCTCCCTCCTACGAGCAGTACGTC.

Details on this clonotype: Likely a read error: the CDR3 ends without its conserved phenylalanine or tryptophan. The chain employs TRBV7-2 and TRBJ2-5, with D perhaps matching TRBD2 (6 bases). This CDR3 is built from 12 residues. CDR1 is SGHTA and CDR2 is FQGNSA in the germline V gene. Trimming took off 6 bases at V and 5 bases at J, with 10 bases between the two ends. The CDR3 loop is CASSRRAETQYL. Here the CDR3 DNA reads TGTGCCAGCAGTAGGAGGGCGGAGACCCAGTACCTC.